This entry is about one T cell receptor beta chain. Its antigen is currently unknown. The data were obtained in a study of T cell responses to AZD1222 COVID-19 vaccine. Notes on the study in general: Clonal diversity was possibly underestimated, and the donors were mostly white British, with more females. Researchers report vaccine-associated CD4 TCRs spanning spike, with dominance at 160-218 and 743-854.

The study pooled second doses at about 4 or about 12 weeks. Profiling relied on immunoSEQ multiplex PCR, and the TCRdb table lists in-frame clones only, not all of them. The data hold 50,000 to 65,000 clones, with 65% to 90% observed a single time. The material sequenced was peripheral blood, taken 28 days after the second AZD1222 dose. This clonotype originated in an adult who received the AZD1222 COVID-19 vaccine.

CDR3: CASSVAGSGSSYNEQFF. The CDR3 nucleotides are TGTGCCAGCAGCGTAGCGGGTAGCGGAAGCTCCTACAATGAGCAGTTCTTC. The chain combines TRBV9 with TRBJ2-1; maybe TRBD2 (6 bases). From germline, CDR1 is SGDLS and CDR2 YYNGEE. Deletions cut 0 bases from V and 0 bases from J, with 13 bases between. The CDR3 totals 17 residues.